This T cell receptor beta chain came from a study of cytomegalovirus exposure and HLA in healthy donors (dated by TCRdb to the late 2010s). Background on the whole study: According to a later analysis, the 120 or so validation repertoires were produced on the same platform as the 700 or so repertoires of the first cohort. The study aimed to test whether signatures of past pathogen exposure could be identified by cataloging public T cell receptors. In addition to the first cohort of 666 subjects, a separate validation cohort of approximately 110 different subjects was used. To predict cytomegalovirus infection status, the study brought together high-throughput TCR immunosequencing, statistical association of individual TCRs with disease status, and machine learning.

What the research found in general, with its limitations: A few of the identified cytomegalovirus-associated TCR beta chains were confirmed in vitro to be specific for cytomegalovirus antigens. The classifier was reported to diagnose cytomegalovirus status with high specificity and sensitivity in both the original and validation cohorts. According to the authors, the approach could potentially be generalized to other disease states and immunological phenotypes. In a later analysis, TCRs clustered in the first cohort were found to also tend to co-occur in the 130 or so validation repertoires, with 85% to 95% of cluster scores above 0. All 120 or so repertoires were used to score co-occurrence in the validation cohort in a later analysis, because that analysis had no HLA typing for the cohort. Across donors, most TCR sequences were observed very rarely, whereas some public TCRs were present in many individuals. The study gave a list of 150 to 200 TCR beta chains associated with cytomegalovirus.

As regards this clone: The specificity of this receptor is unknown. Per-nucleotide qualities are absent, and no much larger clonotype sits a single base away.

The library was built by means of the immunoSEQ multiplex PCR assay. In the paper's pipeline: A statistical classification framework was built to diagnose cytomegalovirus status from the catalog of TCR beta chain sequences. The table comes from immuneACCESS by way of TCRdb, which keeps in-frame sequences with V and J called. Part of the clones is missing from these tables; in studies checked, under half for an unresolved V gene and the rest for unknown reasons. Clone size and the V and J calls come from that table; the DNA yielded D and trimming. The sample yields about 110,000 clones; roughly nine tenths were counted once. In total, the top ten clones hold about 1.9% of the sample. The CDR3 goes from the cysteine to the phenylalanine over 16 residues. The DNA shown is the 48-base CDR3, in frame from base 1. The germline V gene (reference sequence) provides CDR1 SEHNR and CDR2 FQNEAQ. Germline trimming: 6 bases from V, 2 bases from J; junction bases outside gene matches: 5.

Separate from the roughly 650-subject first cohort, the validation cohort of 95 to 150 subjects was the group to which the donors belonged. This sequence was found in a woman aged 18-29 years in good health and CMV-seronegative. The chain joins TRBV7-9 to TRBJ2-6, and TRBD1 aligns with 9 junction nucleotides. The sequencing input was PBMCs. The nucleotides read TGTGCCAGCAGGGGAACAGGGGGCACTGGGGCCAACGTCCTGACTTTC. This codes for CASRGTGGTGANVLTF.